The 30 T cell receptor beta chains below come from one sample, sequenced in a study of T cell responses to AZD1222 COVID-19 vaccine. Profiling relied on immunoSEQ multiplex PCR, and the TCRdb table lists in-frame clones only, not all of them. The sample holds tens of thousands of clones, around nine tenths seen once. This material consisted of peripheral blood, taken on day 0 of AZD1222 vaccination. The receptor set was obtained from an adult in good health.

The chain has TRBV18 and TRBJ2-5, with D unclear. The CDR3 loop spans 13 amino acids. Germline CDR1 and CDR2: KGHSH and LQKENI. The V end was cut by 2 bases, the J end by 5 bases, with 9 bases between. CDR3 in DNA: TGTGCCAGCTCACCATCTCGGCTTGAGACCCAGTACTTC. Protein product: CASSPSRLETQYF.

This chain connects TRBV19 to TRBJ1-5, with D perhaps TRBD1 (5 bases). The V gene lost 7 bases and the J gene lost 0 bases, with 13 bases spanning the gap. The germline V gene has CDR1 LNHDA and CDR2 SQIVND (reference sequence). The CDR3 is made up of 15 amino acids. CDR3 region: CASTMTAYSNQPQHF. The CDR3 nucleotides are TGTGCCAGTACCATGACAGCATATAGCAATCAGCCCCAGCATTTT.

The V call is TRBV6-1, the J call TRBJ1-1; no clear D gene. CDR1 and CDR2 (germline): MNHNS, SASEGT. V gave up 2 bases and J gave up 6 bases, with 16 bases separating them. This CDR3 region has 15 residues. The CDR3 spells CASSERTREKPEAFF. In DNA form, the CDR3 reads TGTGCCAGCAGTGAAAGGACCCGGGAAAAACCTGAAGCTTTCTTT.

The V call is TRBV6-5, the J call TRBJ1-2; D is ambiguous. CDR3 length: 14 amino acids. V shed 7 bases and J shed 1 base, with 13 bases lying between them. From germline, CDR1 is MNHEY and CDR2 SVGAGI. The CDR3: CASTKGPNNYGYTF. CDR3 in DNA: TGTGCCAGCACCAAGGGCCCTAATAACTATGGCTACACCTTC.

The chain recombines TRBV3-1 (or the pseudogene TRBV3-2) with TRBJ2-3; D is uncertain. This CDR3 region has 14 residues. Germline CDR1 reads LGHDT; CDR2 reads YNNKEL (reference sequence). Trimming removed 2 bases from V and 7 bases from J, with 13 bases in between. The CDR3 here is CASSQQSTGNTQYF. CDR3 DNA sequence: TGTGCCAGCAGCCAACAGTCGACTGGGAATACGCAGTATTTT.

CDR3 region: CASSVEGGEPQHF. In DNA, the CDR3 is TGTGCCAGCAGCGTAGAGGGTGGAGAGCCCCAGCATTTT. This sequence joins TRBV9 and TRBJ1-5; D is uncertain. Germline assignment: CDR1 SGDLS and CDR2 YYNGEE. There are 13 residues in the CDR3. The V gene lost 0 bases and the J gene lost 8 bases, with 9 bases spanning the gap.

The chain joins TRBV19 to TRBJ2-2; 8 bases agree with TRBD1. Germline V lookup: CDR1 LNHDA, CDR2 SQIVND (reference sequence). The CDR3 spans 16 residues. V dropped 4 bases and J dropped 4; count of bases not matched to a gene: 8. CDR3 in amino acids: CASSSLRGQGTGELFF. In DNA form, the CDR3 reads TGTGCCAGTAGTAGCCTCAGGGGGCAGGGCACCGGGGAGCTGTTTTTT.

This clone was seen only a few times. This chain links TRBV6-4 with TRBJ2-3, with TRBD1 matching 8 bases. Per the germline V gene, CDR1 is MRHNA and CDR2 is SNTAGT. The V and J ends lost 2 bases and 11 bases, in that order; junction bases with no gene match: 9. The CDR3 length is 14 residues. CDR3 nucleotides: TGTGCCAGCAGTGACGTTCAGGGGGCGACTCTGCAGTATTTT. It specifies CASSDVQGATLQYF.

This chain uses TRBV29-1 with TRBJ1-1; no definite D call. CDR1 is SQVTM and CDR2 is ANQGSEA in the germline V gene. V lost 5 bases and J 1 base, leaving 11 bases between the germline ends. CDR3 length: 13 amino acids. CDR3 sequence (DNA): TGCAGCGTTAGCTCCATGCGGAACACTGAAGCTTTCTTT. As protein: CSVSSMRNTEAFF.

V usage is TRBV19 and J usage is TRBJ1-5; D remains ambiguous. V dropped 8 bases and J dropped 0 bases, with 8 bases sitting between them. The CDR3 spans 13 residues. CDR1 is LNHDA and CDR2 is SQIVND in the germline V gene (reference sequence). Here the CDR3 reads CASAGASNQPQHF. The CDR3 DNA reads TGTGCCAGTGCAGGAGCTAGCAATCAGCCCCAGCATTTT.

The CDR3 reads CASSEAGRRSQETQYF. In nucleotides, the CDR3 is TGTGCCAGCAGTGAAGCGGGGCGAAGGAGCCAAGAGACCCAGTACTTC. The genes are TRBV25-1 and TRBJ2-5, with D possibly matching TRBD2 (6 bases). The length of the CDR3 is 16 residues. The V end was cut by 2 bases, the J end by 1 base, with 14 bases between. From germline, CDR1 is MGHDK and CDR2 SYGVNS.

The CDR3 region is CASSPRREGADGYTF. The CDR3 region has the DNA TGTGCCAGCAGCCCCCGGAGGGAGGGGGCGGACGGCTACACCTTC. The chain employs TRBV9 and TRBJ1-2; 7 bases fit TRBD1. Per the germline V gene, CDR1 is SGDLS and CDR2 is YYNGEE. J was trimmed by 8 bases and V by 4 bases; bases with no gene match: 14. The CDR3 is made up of 15 amino acids.

The rearrangement uses TRBV6-2 or TRBV6-3 and TRBJ2-7, with unresolved D. The V gene lost 4 bases and the J gene lost 4 bases, with 17 bases spanning the gap. Looked up from germline, CDR1 is MNHEY and CDR2 is SVGEGT. This CDR3 is 15 amino acids long. Written as DNA, the CDR3 is TGTGCCAGCAGTTCCCCGGACCTAACCATTTACGAGCAGTACTTC. Protein: CASSSPDLTIYEQYF.

This clone was seen only once. The CDR3 nucleotides are TGTGCCAGCAGTCAAAGCCAAGCCGGCAATGAGCAGTTCTTC. Protein: CASSQSQAGNEQFF. This chain connects TRBV2 to TRBJ2-1; D not resolved. The CDR3 loop spans 14 amino acids. Germline V gene data show CDR1 as SNHLY and CDR2 as FYNNEI. V lost 5 bases and J 6 bases, leaving 14 bases between the germline ends.

The sample holds a few counts of this clone. The genes are TRBV29-1 and TRBJ1-1; D uncertain. The CDR3 covers 12 residues. Germline-derived CDR1 and CDR2 are SQVTM and ANQGSEA. The CDR3 protein is CIGREVNTEAFF. CDR3 in DNA: TGCATCGGGAGGGAGGTGAACACTGAAGCTTTCTTT.

Here the CDR3 reads CASSLRDRAADTQYF. The CDR3 DNA sequence: TGCGCCAGCAGCCTCCGGGACAGGGCAGCAGATACGCAGTATTTT. The V and J genes are TRBV4-1 and TRBJ2-3; the match to TRBD1 covers 9 bases. The CDR3 extends over 15 amino acids. The V gene's germline CDR1 is MGHRA and CDR2 YSYEKL. Trimming cost V 4 bases and J 4 bases; bases outside gene matches: 6.

This clone was recorded only once. CDR3 residues: CASSSNDRTLNYGYTF. Here the CDR3 DNA reads TGTGCCAGCAGCTCCAATGACCGAACCCTTAACTATGGCTACACCTTC. This chain joins TRBV7-9 and TRBJ1-2; no definite D call. CDR1 SEHNR and CDR2 FQNEAQ come from the germline V gene (reference sequence). Trimming took off 4 bases at V and 1 base at J, with 16 bases between the two ends. The CDR3 sequence is 16 residues long. Looking up the rest from reference TRBV7-9 and TRBJ1-2 gives the full variable domain: DTGVSQNPRHKITKRGQNVTFRCDPISEHNRLYWYRQTLGQGPEFLTYFQNEAQLEKSRLLSDRFSAERPKGSFSTLEIQRTEQGDSAMYLCASSSNDRTLNYGYTFGSGTRLTVV.

V is TRBV7-9 and J is TRBJ1-1; TRBD1 matches 9 bases. The CDR3 covers 14 residues. The V segment lost 5 bases and the J segment 4 bases; nucleotides outside the gene matches: 5. Germline V gives CDR1 SEHNR, CDR2 FQNEAQ (reference sequence). The CDR3 sequence is CASSVGQGSTEAFF. CDR3 coding DNA: TGTGCCAGCAGCGTCGGACAGGGGTCCACTGAAGCTTTCTTT.

The chain is built from TRBV19 and TRBJ2-3; 8 bases line up with TRBD1. CDR1 is LNHDA and CDR2 is SQIVND in the germline V gene (reference sequence). The CDR3 runs to 15 residues. V was pared by 6 bases and J by 2 bases, with 7 bases of the junction left unmatched. This chain's CDR3 is CASRQGGHFTDTQYF. DNA of the CDR3: TGTGCCAGTAGACAGGGGGGTCATTTCACAGATACGCAGTATTTT.

The gene calls are TRBV27 and TRBJ1-2, with D possibly matching TRBD1 (5 bases). From germline, CDR1 is MNHEY and CDR2 SMNVEV (reference sequence). V lost 0 bases and J 5 bases, leaving 16 bases between the germline ends. The CDR3 runs to 16 residues. The CDR3 DNA is TGTGCCAGCAGTTTATCGGCTGCAGGGATTTTTTATGGCTACACCTTC. It yields the protein CASSLSAAGIFYGYTF.

The chain couples TRBV19 to TRBJ1-1; D perhaps matches TRBD1 (6 bases). Germline CDR1 reads LNHDA; CDR2 reads SQIVND (reference sequence). Deletions cut 8 bases from V and 4 bases from J, with 29 bases between. This CDR3 has 18 amino acids. The CDR3 DNA follows: TGTGCCAGTGCTATCCGTCGACAGGCGGGTGGTGTGAGCACTGAAGCTTTCTTT. Translation gives CASAIRRQAGGVSTEAFF.

J is TRBJ2-3 and V is TRBV10-2, with D maybe TRBD1 (5 bases). Trimming removed 0 bases from V and 2 bases from J, with 18 bases in between. The CDR3 is 18 residues long. Germline V gene sequence: CDR1 WSHSY, CDR2 SAAADI. The CDR3 reads CASSESNAGLLYTDTQYF. CDR3 DNA sequence: TGCGCCAGCAGTGAGTCGAATGCAGGGCTACTATACACAGATACGCAGTATTTT.

The chain carries TRBV7-9 and TRBJ1-2; D gene uncertain. This CDR3 has 13 amino acids. Per germline, CDR1 SEHNR and CDR2 FQNEAQ (reference sequence). Trimming stripped 2 bases from V and 5 bases from J, with 9 bases between. In DNA, the CDR3 is TGTGCCAGCAGCTTAAAAAGGTGGTATGGCTACACCTTC. Protein product: CASSLKRWYGYTF. Filled out from reference TRBV7-9 and TRBJ1-2, the complete variable domain reads DTGVSQNPRHKITKRGQNVTFRCDPISEHNRLYWYRQTLGQGPEFLTYFQNEAQLEKSRLLSDRFSAERPKGSFSTLEIQRTEQGDSAMYLCASSLKRWYGYTFGSGTRLTVV.

The chain uses TRBV10-1 and TRBJ1-2; 8 bases are a match to TRBD1. The CDR3 is 15 amino acids. V was pared by 6 bases and J by 5 bases, with 11 bases of the junction left unmatched. Germline V gives CDR1 WNHNN, CDR2 SYGVQD (reference sequence). The CDR3 loop reads CASSKDRARVYGYTF. In nucleotides, the CDR3 is TGCGCCAGCAGCAAGGACAGGGCGAGGGTATATGGCTACACCTTC.

The V and J genes are TRBV3-1 (or the pseudogene TRBV3-2) and TRBJ2-1, with D perhaps matching TRBD1 or TRBD2 (5 bases each). In germline, CDR1 is LGHDT, CDR2 YNNKEL (reference sequence). The ends were cut back, 4 bases at V and 5 bases at J, with 15 bases in the middle. The CDR3 is 15 amino acids. The CDR3 loop is CASSLAGTRNNEQFF. For the CDR3, the DNA is TGTGCCAGCAGCCTCGCCGGGACGAGGAACAATGAGCAGTTCTTC.

This chain connects TRBV6-1 to TRBJ2-5; D is perhaps TRBD2 (6 bases). Looked up from germline, CDR1 is MNHNS and CDR2 is SASEGT. V was clipped by 1 base and J by 1 base, with 13 bases between them. The CDR3 covers 16 residues. The DNA for the CDR3 is TGTGCCAGCAGTGAAGGAGGGACGGGACTCCAAGAGACCCAGTACTTC. This translates into CASSEGGTGLQETQYF.

The chain joins TRBV10-1 to TRBJ2-3; D not resolved. The germline V gene encodes CDR1 WNHNN and CDR2 SYGVQD (reference sequence). The length of the CDR3 is 13 residues. Deletions cut 7 bases from V and 4 bases from J, with 12 bases between. CDR3 loop: CASTTGAADTQYF. The CDR3 region has the DNA TGCGCCAGCACGACGGGTGCGGCAGATACGCAGTATTTT.

V is TRBV13 and J is TRBJ2-1; tentative D call: TRBD2 (5 bases). The V gene's germline CDR1 is PRHDT and CDR2 FYEKMQ (reference sequence). V lost 0 bases and J 9 bases, leaving 18 bases between the germline ends. The CDR3 is 16 amino acids. This CDR3 is CASSLGRVLSSGEQFF. The DNA for the CDR3 is TGTGCCAGCAGCTTAGGGCGGGTCTTGAGCAGTGGTGAGCAGTTCTTC. Full variable domain (remainder filled in from reference TRBV13 and TRBJ2-1): AAGVIQSPRHLIKEKRETATLKCYPIPRHDTVYWYQQGPGQDPQFLISFYEKMQSDKGSIPDRFSAQQFSDYHSELNMSSLELGDSALYFCASSLGRVLSSGEQFFGPGTRLTVL.

This chain uses TRBV3-1 (or the pseudogene TRBV3-2) with TRBJ2-3, with TRBD2 matching 14 bases. Losses at the gene ends were 2 bases for V and 2 bases for J; bases not matched to a gene: 6. Germline V lookup: CDR1 LGHDT, CDR2 YNNKEL (reference sequence). This CDR3 spans 18 amino acids. The CDR3 reads CASSQRTSGRKITDTQYF. CDR3 sequence (DNA): TGTGCCAGCAGCCAACGGACTAGCGGGAGGAAAATCACAGATACGCAGTATTTT.

In DNA form, the CDR3 reads TGTGCCAGTATCCCTATGGGCGGCGGGATCGCCGGGGAGCTGTTTTTT. Its translation is CASIPMGGGIAGELFF. The chain carries TRBV19 and TRBJ2-2, with a weak D call TRBD2 (6 bases). Germline V gene sequence: CDR1 LNHDA, CDR2 SQIVND (reference sequence). CDR3 length: 16 amino acids. V was pared by 7 bases and J by 6 bases, with 21 bases between.